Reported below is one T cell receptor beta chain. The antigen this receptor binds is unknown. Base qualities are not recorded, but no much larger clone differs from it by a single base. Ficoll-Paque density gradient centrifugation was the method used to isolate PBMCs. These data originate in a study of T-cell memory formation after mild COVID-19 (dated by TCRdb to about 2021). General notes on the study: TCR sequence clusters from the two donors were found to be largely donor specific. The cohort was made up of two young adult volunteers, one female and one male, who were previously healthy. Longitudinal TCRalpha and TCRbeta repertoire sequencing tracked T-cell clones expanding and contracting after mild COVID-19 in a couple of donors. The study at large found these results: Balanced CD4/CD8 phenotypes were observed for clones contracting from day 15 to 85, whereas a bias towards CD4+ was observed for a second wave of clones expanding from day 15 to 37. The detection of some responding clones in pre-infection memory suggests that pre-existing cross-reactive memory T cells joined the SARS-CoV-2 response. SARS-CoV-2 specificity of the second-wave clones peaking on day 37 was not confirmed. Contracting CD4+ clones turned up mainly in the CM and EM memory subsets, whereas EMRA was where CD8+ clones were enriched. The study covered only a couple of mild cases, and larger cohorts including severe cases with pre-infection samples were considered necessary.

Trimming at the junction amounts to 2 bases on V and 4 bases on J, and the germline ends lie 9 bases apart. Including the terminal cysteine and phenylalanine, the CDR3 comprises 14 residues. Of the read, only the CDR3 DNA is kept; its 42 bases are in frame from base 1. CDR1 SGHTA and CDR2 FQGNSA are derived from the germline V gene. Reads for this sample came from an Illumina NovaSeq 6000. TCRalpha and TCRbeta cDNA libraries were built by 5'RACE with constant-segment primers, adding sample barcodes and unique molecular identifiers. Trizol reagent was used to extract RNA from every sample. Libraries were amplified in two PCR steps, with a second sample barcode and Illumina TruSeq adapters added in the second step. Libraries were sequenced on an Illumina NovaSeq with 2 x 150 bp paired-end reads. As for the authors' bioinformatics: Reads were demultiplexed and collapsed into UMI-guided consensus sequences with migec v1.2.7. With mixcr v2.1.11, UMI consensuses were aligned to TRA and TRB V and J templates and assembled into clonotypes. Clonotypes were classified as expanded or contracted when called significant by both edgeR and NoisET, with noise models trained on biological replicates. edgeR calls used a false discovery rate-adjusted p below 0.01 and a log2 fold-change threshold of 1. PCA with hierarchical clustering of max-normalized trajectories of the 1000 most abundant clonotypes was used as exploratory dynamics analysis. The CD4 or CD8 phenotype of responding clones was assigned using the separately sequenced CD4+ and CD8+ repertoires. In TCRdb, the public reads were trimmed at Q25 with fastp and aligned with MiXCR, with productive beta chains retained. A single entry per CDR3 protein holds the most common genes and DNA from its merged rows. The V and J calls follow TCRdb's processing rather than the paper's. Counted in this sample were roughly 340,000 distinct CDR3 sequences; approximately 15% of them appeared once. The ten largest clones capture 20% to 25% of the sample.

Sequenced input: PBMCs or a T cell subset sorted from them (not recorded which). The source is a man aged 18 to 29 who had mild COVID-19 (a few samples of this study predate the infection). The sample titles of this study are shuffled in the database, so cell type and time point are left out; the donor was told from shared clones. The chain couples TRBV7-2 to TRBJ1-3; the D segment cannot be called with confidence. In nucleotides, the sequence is TGTGCCAGCAGCTTACGCATGGCCGGAAACACCATATATTTT. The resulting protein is CASSLRMAGNTIYF.